Listed here are 7 T cell receptor beta chains from one sample, sequenced in a study of cytomegalovirus exposure and HLA in healthy donors. With 60 Vbeta and 13 Jbeta primers, the PCR was carried out. Clones were read by immunoSEQ multiplex PCR, and TCRdb kept only the in-frame ones, dropping some. Of roughly 120,000 clones detected, 65% to 90% appear once; the ten largest clones hold around 2.2%. The sample was PBMCs. Every receptor here comes from a woman aged 25-40 years in good health and CMV-seronegative.

This clone was observed a single time. The V call is TRBV4-1, the J call TRBJ1-2; D perhaps matches TRBD1 (6 bases). The CDR3 loop spans 14 amino acids. Trimming took 2 bases from V and 2 from J, leaving 9 bases between them. The germline V gene has CDR1 MGHRA and CDR2 YSYEKL. In nucleotides, the CDR3 is TGCGCCAGCAGCCAACCGGGACAAAACTATGGCTACACCTTC. Protein sequence: CASSQPGQNYGYTF.

The V gene is TRBV7-9, the J gene TRBJ2-6; D not certain. This CDR3 is 14 amino acids long. Per germline, CDR1 SEHNR and CDR2 FQNEAQ (reference sequence). The V end lost 4 bases, the J end lost 1 base, and 5 bases lay between the germline ends. The CDR3 coding sequence is TGTGCCAGCAGCTACGGGTCTGGGGCCAACGTCCTGACTTTC. It yields the protein CASSYGSGANVLTF.

V and J are TRBV28 and TRBJ1-2, with 8 bases aligning to TRBD1. After removal of 6 bases from V and 4 bases from J, the junction contained 7 bases not matched to a gene. This CDR3 comprises 14 residues. Germline V CDR1 and CDR2: MDHEN, SYDVKM. The chain's CDR3 is CASSPTDRAYGYTF. CDR3 DNA: TGTGCCAGCAGCCCCACGGACAGGGCCTATGGCTACACCTTC.

Details on this clone: This CDR3 is also generated by other DNA sequences in the sample. This chain links TRBV6-5 with TRBJ1-5; 9 nucleotides line up with TRBD1. The germline V gene encodes CDR1 MNHEY and CDR2 SVGAGI. The length of the CDR3 is 14 residues. V shed 5 bases and J 5 bases; nucleotides not matched to a gene: 4. The CDR3 spells CASSRDRADQPQHF. In DNA, the CDR3 is TGTGCCAGCAGTCGGGACAGGGCAGATCAGCCCCAGCATTTT.

This chain joins TRBV21-1 and TRBJ2-1; the DNA was not compared with TRBD2, the D call given in the table. TRBV21-1 is given as a pseudogene. The CDR3 has 19 amino acids. This CDR3 is CASNTRVAGGPGSYNEQFF. In DNA form, the CDR3 reads TGTGCCAGCAACACAAGGGTAGCGGGAGGGCCTGGGTCCTACAATGAGCAGTTCTTC.

The chain carries TRBV5-1 and TRBJ2-7, with 7 nucleotides matching TRBD1. V was clipped by 2 bases and J by 6 bases; unmatched bases: 14. Per the germline V gene, CDR1 is SGHRS and CDR2 is YFSETQ. This CDR3 comprises 16 residues. CDR3 DNA sequence: TGCGCCAGCAGCTTACCTCGGACAGGACCGGGCAGCGAGCAGTACTTC. This translates into CASSLPRTGPGSEQYF.

This clone appeared a single time. The V call is TRBV7-2, the J call TRBJ2-1; D possibly corresponds to TRBD1 (6 bases). CDR3 length: 16 amino acids. V lost 2 bases and J lost 8, with 19 bases in between. CDR1 and CDR2 (germline): SGHTA, FQGNSA. The CDR3 loop is CASSLSWTEVPYEQFF. The CDR3 coding sequence is TGTGCCAGCAGCTTATCGTGGACAGAAGTTCCCTATGAGCAGTTCTTC.